This T cell receptor (beta chain) emerged from a study of blood T cell repertoires in COVID-19. Study overall: Samples came from the United States, Italy and Spain, spanning acute and convalescent COVID-19. T cells, B-cell-depleted T cells, or PBMCs supplied cDNA or gDNA.

In the original analysis: Amplification from reference gene primers served as the basis for estimated nucleated cell counts. The repertoire was sequenced with immunoSEQ multiplex PCR; TCRdb's copy has only in-frame clones and lacks some. V and J calls and clone size follow that table, whereas D and trimming were derived from the DNA. The sample consists of about 160,000 clones, roughly 81% of them appearing once. Germline CDR1 reads SEHNR; CDR2 reads FQNEAQ (reference sequence). The V gene lost 5 bases and the J gene lost 4 bases, with 14 bases spanning the gap. There are 14 residues in the CDR3. The receptor's source is a middle-aged man with acute or convalescent COVID-19. The sample comprised peripheral blood. The chain has TRBV7-9 and TRBJ1-1; tentative D call: TRBD1 (5 bases). Here the CDR3 DNA reads TGTGCCAGCAGCCTCGGGGGGAGTAGCACTGAAGCTTTCTTT. It codes for CASSLGGSSTEAFF. The whole variable domain, remainder taken from reference TRBV7-9 and TRBJ1-1, is DTGVSQNPRHKITKRGQNVTFRCDPISEHNRLYWYRQTLGQGPEFLTYFQNEAQLEKSRLLSDRFSAERPKGSFSTLEIQRTEQGDSAMYLCASSLGGSSTEAFFGQGTRLTVV.